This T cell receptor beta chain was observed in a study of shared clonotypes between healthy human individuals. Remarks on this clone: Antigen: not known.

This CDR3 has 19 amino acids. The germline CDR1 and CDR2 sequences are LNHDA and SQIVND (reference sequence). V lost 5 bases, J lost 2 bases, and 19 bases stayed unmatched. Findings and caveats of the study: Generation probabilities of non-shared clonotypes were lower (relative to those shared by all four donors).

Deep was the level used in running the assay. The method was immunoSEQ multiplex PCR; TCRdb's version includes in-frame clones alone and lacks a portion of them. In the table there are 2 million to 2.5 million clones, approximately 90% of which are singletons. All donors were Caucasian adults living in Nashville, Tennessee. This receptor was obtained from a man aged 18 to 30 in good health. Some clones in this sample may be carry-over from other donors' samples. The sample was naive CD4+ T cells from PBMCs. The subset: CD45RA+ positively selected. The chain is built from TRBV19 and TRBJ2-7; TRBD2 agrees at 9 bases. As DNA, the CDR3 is TGTGCCAGTAGTCCAAGGCGGCTAGCGGGATATCTTCCCACCTACGAGCAGTACTTC. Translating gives CASSPRRLAGYLPTYEQYF.